This entry is about one TCR beta chain. The source of the sample is a study of blood T cell repertoires in COVID-19. Overall study: Acute and convalescent COVID-19 samples came from the United States, Italy and Spain. PBMCs, B-cell-depleted T cells, or T cells provided the cDNA or gDNA that made up the material.

Authors' data handling: From reference gene primer amplification, estimates of nucleated cell counts were derived. Sequenced by immunoSEQ multiplex PCR; TCRdb stores in-frame clones only, minus some. That table furnishes V, J and clone size, whereas the DNA furnished D and trimming. The profile covers about 53,000 clones, with about 86% appearing a single time and about 10% taken by the ten largest. Between the trimmed V and J ends, which lost 2 bases and 5 bases, there was a span of 9 bases. This CDR3 region has 13 residues. CDR1 and CDR2 from the germline V gene are SGHTA and FQGTGA. This chain links TRBV7-3 with TRBJ2-5; D unclear. Sequencing used peripheral blood. This TCR derives from a man aged 65-85 years with active COVID-19. The CDR3 sequence is CASSLAPQETQYF. DNA for the CDR3: TGTGCCAGCAGCTTAGCCCCCCAGGAGACCCAGTACTTC.